Shown below are 30 T cell receptor beta chains from a single sample sequenced in a study of cytomegalovirus exposure and HLA in healthy donors. The PCR ran on 60 Vbeta and 13 Jbeta primers. Generated by immunoSEQ multiplex PCR, the TCRdb table keeps only in-frame clones and is missing some. Of 150,000 to 200,000 clones in the sample, around 84% are singletons; the top ten hold about 6.8%. Specimen: PBMCs. These TCRs come from a man in his fifties in good health and CMV-seropositive.

V is TRBV6-1 and J is TRBJ2-7; maybe TRBD1 (5 bases). The length of the CDR3 is 13 residues. V was cut by 5 bases and J by 2 bases, with 10 bases left in between. Germline V gene lookup returns CDR1 MNHNS and CDR2 SASEGT. The CDR3 loop reads CASSRGQAYEQYF. CDR3 DNA: TGTGCCAGCAGTCGTGGACAAGCCTACGAGCAGTACTTC.

This chain uses TRBV10-3 with TRBJ2-5; tentative D call: TRBD2 (6 bases). V lost 10 bases to trimming and J lost 5 bases, with 17 bases between them. The CDR3 sequence is 13 residues long. Germline CDR1 is ENHRY and CDR2 is SYGVKD. CDR3: CATWRREGETQYF. CDR3 coding DNA: TGTGCCACCTGGCGGCGGGAAGGGGAGACCCAGTACTTC.

The chain employs TRBV5-5 and TRBJ1-1, with 9 bases lining up with TRBD1. The CDR3 loop spans 14 amino acids. CDR1 and CDR2 (germline): SGHKS, YYEKEE (reference sequence). Unmatched junction bases numbered 8, after V lost 5 bases and J lost 6 bases. CDR3 region: CASRPGQGASEAFF. Written as DNA, the CDR3 is TGTGCCAGCAGACCGGGACAGGGCGCCTCTGAAGCTTTCTTT.

This sequence joins TRBV29-1 and TRBJ2-7, with 10 bases matching TRBD2. The junction had 8 bases not matched to a gene; V was cut back by 8 bases and J by 4 bases. Germline V gives CDR1 SQVTM, CDR2 ANQGSEA. The CDR3 covers 13 residues. CDR3 coding DNA: TGCAGCCAGCGGTCTAGCGGGAGTTACGAGCAGTACGTC. It yields the protein CSQRSSGSYEQYV.

The rearrangement joins TRBV5-1 to TRBJ2-5, with TRBD2 identical over 9 bases. The J call is uncertain, as TRBJ2-7 better fits the DNA end. This CDR3 is built from 16 residues. Germline V gives CDR1 SGHRS, CDR2 YFSETQ. The CDR3 loop reads CASSLPLAGSSYEQYF. DNA for the CDR3: TGCGCCAGCAGCTTGCCTCTAGCGGGGAGCTCCTACGAGCAGTACTTC.

J is TRBJ2-2 and V is TRBV11-1; D is unclear. CDR3 length: 12 amino acids. Germline CDR1 SGHAT, CDR2 FQDESV (reference sequence). Between the trimmed V and J ends, which lost 5 bases and 1 base, there was a span of 2 bases. Here the CDR3 DNA reads TGTGCCAGCAGCCGGAACACCGGGGAGCTGTTTTTT. Translation: CASSRNTGELFF.

This clone was counted a few times. Here the CDR3 DNA reads TGTGCCAGCAGCGTAGTGGGACTAGCGGGAGGCGGAGAGACCCAGTACTTC. Translating it yields CASSVVGLAGGGETQYF. This rearrangement joins TRBV9 to TRBJ2-5; the match to TRBD2 covers 15 bases. Germline trimming cut 0 bases from V and 4 bases from J; bases unmatched to any gene: 4. Germline assignment: CDR1 SGDLS and CDR2 YYNGEE. The CDR3 is made up of 17 amino acids.

The chain recombines TRBV7-9 with TRBJ2-7; 10 bases agree with TRBD1. CDR1 and CDR2 from the germline V gene are SEHNR and FQNEAQ (reference sequence). The CDR3 sequence is 15 residues long. After removal of 8 bases from V and 1 base from J, the junction contained 8 bases not matched to a gene. The CDR3 loop reads CASSRGTGVSYEQYF. CDR3 nucleotides: TGTGCCAGCTCCCGGGGGACAGGGGTGTCCTACGAGCAGTACTTC.

The rearrangement joins TRBV2 to TRBJ1-2; D may be TRBD1 (5 bases). Trimming cost V 1 base and J 6 bases, with 15 bases left between them. Germline values: CDR1 SNHLY, CDR2 FYNNEI. This CDR3 is built from 15 residues. Here the CDR3 DNA reads TGTGCCAGCAGTGAAGACCCTGGGGTAGGGGATGGCTACACCTTC. Amino acids: CASSEDPGVGDGYTF.

The rearrangement uses TRBV19 and TRBJ2-6; D ambiguous. Germline assignment: CDR1 LNHDA and CDR2 SQIVND (reference sequence). Trimming removed 4 bases at V and 0 bases at J, with 4 bases between. The length of the CDR3 is 14 residues. The CDR3, as DNA: TGTGCCAGTAGTACCTACTCTGGGGCCAACGTCCTGACTTTC. Translating gives CASSTYSGANVLTF.

This clone came up a few times. J is TRBJ1-2 and V is TRBV9; D gene uncertain. Germline CDR1 SGDLS, CDR2 YYNGEE. The CDR3 totals 14 residues. The V gene lost 0 bases and the J gene lost 6 bases, with 12 bases spanning the gap. CDR3 residues: CASSVGGRGDGYTF. CDR3 nucleotides: TGTGCCAGCAGCGTAGGGGGTCGCGGGGATGGCTACACCTTC.

The genes are TRBV5-1 and TRBJ2-3; TRBD1 aligns across 9 bases. Germline loops: CDR1 SGHRS, CDR2 YFSETQ. V trimming: 4 bases; J trimming: 5 bases; junction bases outside the gene matches: 14. The CDR3 loop spans 17 amino acids. This chain's CDR3 is CASSQGPGQGFEDTQYF. The CDR3 coding sequence is TGCGCCAGCAGCCAAGGTCCTGGACAGGGGTTTGAAGATACGCAGTATTTT.

By share, this clone ranks as medium-sized. This chain links TRBV7-9 with TRBJ1-3; tentatively, D is TRBD1 (6 bases). Germline V gene data show CDR1 as SEHNR and CDR2 as FQNEAQ (reference sequence). The CDR3 consists of 16 residues. Trimming shortened V by 3 bases and J by 4 bases, and 16 bases separated the two germline ends. CDR3 sequence (DNA): TGTGCCAGCAGCTTGGATTCGGGACACGACGGAAACACCATATATTTT. Residues: CASSLDSGHDGNTIYF.

The V call is TRBV5-1, the J call TRBJ2-6; weak D call: TRBD1 (5 bases). V was cut by 10 bases and J by 1 base, with 18 bases left in between. CDR3 length: 16 residues. Germline CDR1 is SGHRS and CDR2 is YFSETQ. The CDR3, as DNA: TGCGCCTCCCCGGACATCCCTGGGTCTGGGGCCAACGTCCTGACTTTC. This translates into CASPDIPGSGANVLTF. Combining the CDR3 with reference TRBV5-1 and TRBJ2-6 gives the whole variable domain KAGVTQTPRYLIKTRGQQVTLSCSPISGHRSVSWYQQTPGQGLQFLFEYFSETQRNKGNFPGRFSGRQFSNSRSEMNVSTLELGDSALYLCASPDIPGSGANVLTFGAGSRLTVL.

This chain joins TRBV5-1 and TRBJ1-5; D is ambiguous. Germline CDR1 reads SGHRS; CDR2 reads YFSETQ. The CDR3 totals 15 residues. V lost 0 bases and J lost 7, with 14 bases in between. The DNA for the CDR3 is TGCGCCAGCAGCTTGGATGACAACCCAAGCCAGCCCCAGCATTTT. Amino acid sequence: CASSLDDNPSQPQHF. Drawing the rest from reference TRBV5-1 and TRBJ1-5, the complete variable domain is KAGVTQTPRYLIKTRGQQVTLSCSPISGHRSVSWYQQTPGQGLQFLFEYFSETQRNKGNFPGRFSGRQFSNSRSEMNVSTLELGDSALYLCASSLDDNPSQPQHFGDGTRLSIL.

The rearrangement joins TRBV12-2 to TRBJ2-7; TRBD1, the table's D call, was not compared with the DNA. TRBV12-2 is noted as a pseudogene. The CDR3 has 20 amino acids. The CDR3 reads CASRLRDREVPLSRLVEQYF. The DNA for the CDR3 is TGTGCAAGTCGCTTGCGGGACAGGGAGGTTCCCCTCTCCCGGTTGGTCGAGCAGTACTTC.

The chain has TRBV30 and TRBJ1-1, with 7 nucleotides matching TRBD1. The CDR3 consists of 12 residues. The V gene end was trimmed by 2 bases and the J gene end by 6 bases; junction bases not matched to a gene: 3. Germline values: CDR1 GTSNPN, CDR2 SVGIG (reference sequence). The CDR3: CAWSTQGAEAFF. CDR3 bases: TGTGCCTGGAGTACCCAGGGGGCTGAAGCTTTCTTT.

The chain couples TRBV7-2 to TRBJ2-5; possible D gene TRBD2, 6 bases. The DNA end is more similar to TRBJ2-7, so the J call may be wrong. Germline V lookup: CDR1 SGHTA, CDR2 FQGNSA. The CDR3 has 14 amino acids. This chain's CDR3 is CASTRDSRIGEQYF. The CDR3 nucleotides read TGTGCCAGCACCCGGGACTCTCGGATTGGCGAGCAGTACTTC.

In this sample, this clone turned up once. V gene TRBV11-2 combines with J gene TRBJ2-1; a weak D match, TRBD1 (6 bases). Trimming left V 1 base short and J 8 bases short, with 9 bases between. Germline lookup yields CDR1 SGHAT and CDR2 FQNNGV. The CDR3 has 13 amino acids. In DNA form, the CDR3 reads TGTGCCAGCAGCTTAGTGCAGGGGTATGAGCAGTTCTTC. It specifies CASSLVQGYEQFF.

The V and J genes are TRBV2 and TRBJ2-3, with 9 bases fitting TRBD1. This CDR3 is 14 amino acids long. Germline CDR1 SNHLY, CDR2 FYNNEI. Trimming at V came to 4 bases and at J to 3 bases, leaving 2 bases not matched to a gene. Here the CDR3 reads CASSGGTGTDTQYF. In nucleotides, the CDR3 is TGTGCCAGCAGTGGGGGGACAGGGACAGATACGCAGTATTTT.

In its sample, this clone was seen a few times. The chain is built from TRBV2 and TRBJ2-1, with TRBD2 matching over 15 bases. The CDR3 runs to 16 residues. The V segment lost 6 bases and the J segment 5 bases; nucleotides outside the gene matches: 5. CDR1 SNHLY and CDR2 FYNNEI come from the germline V gene. The CDR3: CASRGLAGGRNNEQFF. The CDR3 DNA reads as TGTGCCAGCAGGGGACTAGCGGGAGGTCGGAACAATGAGCAGTTCTTC.

The chain joins TRBV4-1 to TRBJ2-3, with 7 bases matching TRBD2. This CDR3 is built from 15 residues. Per germline, CDR1 MGHRA and CDR2 YSYEKL. V trimming: 1 base; J trimming: 3 bases; junction bases outside the gene matches: 4. CDR3 sequence: CASSQGEGVTDTQYF. The CDR3 DNA sequence: TGCGCCAGCAGCCAAGGGGAGGGAGTAACAGATACGCAGTATTTT.

The chain is built from TRBV6-6 and TRBJ2-3, with TRBD1 matching 10 bases. The J segment lost 5 bases and the V segment lost 6 bases, leaving 8 bases of the junction unmatched. CDR3 length: 15 residues. Germline V gene lookup returns CDR1 MNHNY and CDR2 SVGAGI (reference sequence). The CDR3 reads CASRPGTGARDTQYF. The CDR3 nucleotides are TGTGCCAGCAGACCGGGGACAGGGGCACGAGATACGCAGTATTTT.

The chain carries TRBV19 and TRBJ2-7; the D gene is possibly TRBD1 (6 bases). Germline loops: CDR1 LNHDA, CDR2 SQIVND (reference sequence). The CDR3 has 14 amino acids. Trimming removed 3 bases from V and 2 bases from J, with 11 bases in between. The DNA of the CDR3 is TGTGCCAGTAGTATCCGGACAGCCACCTACGAGCAGTACTTC. This gives the protein CASSIRTATYEQYF.

J is TRBJ2-5 and V is TRBV29-1, with 8 bases lining up with TRBD2. Germline assignment: CDR1 SQVTM and CDR2 ANQGSEA. The J segment lost 2 bases and the V segment lost 7 bases, leaving 6 bases of the junction unmatched. This CDR3 is built from 13 residues. CDR3 in amino acids: CSENGRGQETQYF. CDR3 DNA: TGCAGCGAGAACGGGAGGGGACAAGAGACCCAGTACTTC.

V gene TRBV5-1 combines with J gene TRBJ1-1; a weak D match, TRBD1 (6 bases). V was shortened by 1 base and J by 3 bases, with 13 bases between the two germline ends. The CDR3 is 15 amino acids. Germline V CDR1 and CDR2: SGHRS, YFSETQ. The CDR3, as DNA: TGCGCCAGCAGCTTGTTTACAGGGAAAGACACTGAAGCTTTCTTT. Protein: CASSLFTGKDTEAFF.

The chain couples TRBV19 to TRBJ2-1; 11 bases line up with TRBD2. Germline V lookup: CDR1 LNHDA, CDR2 SQIVND (reference sequence). Germline trimming cut 4 bases from V and 1 base from J; bases unmatched to any gene: 0. The CDR3 has 15 amino acids. Here the CDR3 reads CASSRLAGSYNEQFF. The DNA for the CDR3 is TGTGCCAGTAGTAGACTAGCGGGGTCCTACAATGAGCAGTTCTTC.

The chain uses TRBV30 and TRBJ2-6; no clear D gene. The CDR3 is made up of 13 amino acids. The germline V gene has CDR1 GTSNPN and CDR2 SVGIG (reference sequence). V was cut by 6 bases and J by 0 bases, with 6 bases left in between. The CDR3 DNA reads as TGTGCCTGCCCGAGCTCTGGGGCCAACGTCCTGACTTTC. Amino acid sequence: CACPSSGANVLTF.

V usage is TRBV2 and J usage is TRBJ2-4, with 7 bases identical to TRBD1. The V and J ends lost 8 bases and 4 bases, in that order; junction bases with no gene match: 14. This CDR3 has 16 residues. Germline loops: CDR1 SNHLY, CDR2 FYNNEI. The CDR3 protein is CASRLPPGQKKNIQYF. DNA for the CDR3: TGTGCCAGCCGTCTTCCTCCGGGACAGAAGAAAAACATTCAGTACTTC.

This clone was seen just once. V and J are TRBV5-4 and TRBJ1-2; TRBD1 matches at 11 bases. Trimming at V came to 0 bases and at J to 5 bases, leaving 3 bases not matched to a gene. The CDR3 extends over 15 amino acids. The germline V gene has CDR1 SGHNT and CDR2 YYREEE (reference sequence). The CDR3 sequence: CASSLGGTGGYGYTF. The CDR3 DNA reads TGTGCCAGCAGCTTGGGTGGGACAGGGGGTTATGGCTACACCTTC.